This TCR beta chain was obtained from a study of blood T cells in healthy people across ages. Study findings and constraints: It was held that the diversity estimates obtained from one million T cells were underestimates. Age advanced and TCR beta diversity per million T cells fell, roughly linearly.

Then a second PCR, running roughly 7 to 11 cycles, was carried out with a sample-barcoded 5' primer and a J-beta primer mix. TCRdb analysed the 5' RACE reads with MiXCR anew, one entry per CDR3 protein. The table records 1.5 million or so distinct CDR3 sequences, approximately 42% of them present only once. Staff drew 9 to 10 milliliters of peripheral blood from each donor. Germline V gene lookup returns CDR1 SGHTA and CDR2 FQGNSA. This CDR3 spans 14 amino acids. Trimming cost V 5 bases and J 7 bases; bases outside gene matches: 6. This clonotype was observed at least ten times. Its antigen is not identified.

The source is a woman under 30 in good health. The sequencing input was blood. The chain has TRBV7-2 and TRBJ2-3; TRBD2 agrees at 10 bases. CDR3 sequence reads: CASSRTSGSNTQYF. For the CDR3, the DNA is TGTGCCAGCAGCCGGACTAGCGGTTCGAATACGCAGTATTTT.